These T cell receptor beta chains were read from a single sample in a study of metastatic and nonmetastatic thyroid tumors. MiXCR re-clonotyped the PCR reads for TCRdb. The sample lists more than 25,000 clones, 20% to 25% occurring once. What was sequenced was blood. The receptor set was obtained from a male donor with papillary thyroid cancer or a benign thyroid nodule (not recorded which). Some clones in this sample may be carry-over from other donors' samples. Both conserved end residues are part of each CDR3.

TRBJ1-1 | TRBV7-3 | CASSLTGGSGTEAFF
TRBJ1-2 | TRBV20-1 | CSLRGQLNYGYTF
TRBJ2-7 | TRBV18 | CASSDQTGIHEQYF
TRBJ1-5 | TRBV30 | CAWIDRGNSNQPQHF
TRBJ2-5 | TRBV25-1 | CASSSGVGKTQYF
TRBJ2-5 | TRBV4-1 | CASSPGGGQGQETQYF
TRBJ2-2 | TRBV7-9 | CATAGGGELFF
TRBJ2-5 | TRBV6-1 | CASSEGTGGVETQYF
TRBJ1-5 | TRBV5-1 | CASSLGVLSGGNQPQHF
TRBJ1-1 | TRBV5-1 | CASSRQTGAMLNTEAFF
TRBJ1-1 | TRBV9 | CASSVVGDRMNSESFF
TRBJ2-1 | TRBV28 | CASSTAYNEQFF
TRBJ1-1 | TRBV2 | CASIIYSVAFF
TRBJ2-2 | TRBV7-2 | CASSLKRNTGELFF
TRBJ1-3 | TRBV11-1 | CASSYLQDTIYF
TRBJ2-3 | TRBV10-1 | CASSRTSGGDTQYF
TRBJ2-3 | TRBV12-5 | CASGLVVRRKGSDTQYF
TRBJ1-1 | TRBV10-3 | CAISESSLEAFF
TRBJ1-1 | TRBV6-2/TRBV6-3 | CASRSSLRSRTEAFF
TRBJ2-7 | TRBV7-6 | CACSPIRGSSSYEQYF
TRBJ2-7 | TRBV6-2/TRBV6-3 | CASSYRQEGEQYF
TRBJ2-3 | TRBV9 | CASSVGWGTDTQYF
TRBJ1-4 | TRBV25-1 | CASSKDSYEKLFF
TRBJ1-2 | TRBV7-9 | CASSSAGTGAYGYTF
TRBJ2-2 | TRBV2 | CASTPSGGAVGELFF
TRBJ1-1 | TRBV10-1 | CASSRGSNTEAFF
TRBJ1-4 | TRBV20-1 | CSARVNLGQGEATNEKLFF
TRBJ1-2 | TRBV20-1 | CSARERTDYGYTF
TRBJ2-3 | TRBV24-1 | CATSDLGGDEDTQYF
TRBJ2-4 | TRBV20-1 | CSARDREAGAGKNIQYF
TRBJ2-1 | TRBV10-1 | CASTDMLGNEQFF
TRBJ1-3 | TRBV28 | CASTAARGGGNTIYF
TRBJ1-3 | TRBV27 | CANTLSRLGNRSSGNTIYF
TRBJ2-1 | TRBV24-1 | CATSDVSGTSYNEQFF
TRBJ1-2 | TRBV19 | CASSASPYGYTF
TRBJ2-7 | TRBV2 | CASSVYGGLYEQYF
TRBJ2-7 | TRBV20-1 | CSAIPQASEQYF
TRBJ1-5 | TRBV28 | CASSRYGQSPLHGNQPQHF
TRBJ1-6 | TRBV30 | CAWSDRDRGSFGSYNSPLHF
TRBJ1-1 | TRBV10-2 | CASSQANGVGTEAFF
TRBJ2-3 | TRBV11-2 | CASSRRSSGGLSTDTQYF
TRBJ1-2 | TRBV5-8 | CASSLAPFGGYTF
TRBJ1-4 | TRBV12-3/TRBV12-4 | CASSLVPWDRASNEKLFF
TRBJ2-7 | TRBV6-2/TRBV6-3 | CASSYGFGQGYSYVPYF